Presented here are 7 T cell receptor beta chains from one specimen sequenced in a study of blood T cell repertoires in COVID-19. Method: immunoSEQ multiplex PCR; TCRdb's copy keeps in-frame clones and lacks some. The table records 250,000 to 300,000 clones, about 88% of them present only once. Sequencing input: PBMCs or T cells enriched from blood (not recorded which). These receptors all come from a woman aged 55-70 years in a cohort exposed to, infected with or recovered from COVID-19 (not recorded which).

The V and J genes are TRBV28 and TRBJ2-1, with 7 bases matching TRBD1. The CDR3 consists of 14 residues. The V gene's germline CDR1 is MDHEN and CDR2 SYDVKM. The V segment lost 5 bases and the J segment 4 bases; nucleotides outside the gene matches: 5. This CDR3 is CASSTGQTYNEQFF. As DNA, the CDR3 is TGTGCCAGCAGTACGGGACAGACTTACAATGAGCAGTTCTTC. Full variable domain (outside the CDR3, taken from reference TRBV28 and TRBJ2-1): DVKVTQSSRYLVKRTGEKVFLECVQDMDHENMFWYRQDPGLGLRLIYFSYDVKMKEKGDIPEGYSVSREKKERFSLILESASTNQTSMYLCASSTGQTYNEQFFGPGTRLTVL.

The V gene is TRBV7-2, the J gene TRBJ1-2; D is ambiguous. V was shortened by 3 bases and J by 0 bases, with 11 bases between the two germline ends. Germline lookup yields CDR1 SGHTA and CDR2 FQGNSA. This CDR3 comprises 15 residues. The CDR3 DNA follows: TGTGCCAGCAGCTTGGGAGGGAGCACTAACTATGGCTACACCTTC. As protein: CASSLGGSTNYGYTF.

CDR3 nucleotides: TGTGCCAGCAGTGAAACAGGGCACGAGACCCAGTACTTC. It is translated as CASSETGHETQYF. The rearrangement joins TRBV2 to TRBJ2-5; a weak D match, TRBD1 (6 bases). This CDR3 has 13 residues. V gave up 2 bases and J gave up 5 bases, with 9 bases separating them. Germline V gene data show CDR1 as SNHLY and CDR2 as FYNNEI. The full variable domain, in which reference TRBV2 and TRBJ2-5 provide the parts outside the CDR3, is EPEVTQTPSHQVTQMGQEVILRCVPISNHLYFYWYRQILGQKVEFLVSFYNNEISEKSEIFDDQFSVERPDGSNFTLKIRSTKLEDSAMYFCASSETGHETQYFGPGTRLLVL.

The CDR3 spells CASSRTDRVYNEQFF. CDR3 coding DNA: TGTGCCAGCAGCCGAACCGACAGGGTCTACAATGAGCAGTTCTTC. The chain links TRBV6-5 to TRBJ2-1, with 7 positions matching TRBD1. The CDR3 sequence is 15 residues long. Germline V lookup: CDR1 MNHEY, CDR2 SVGAGI. With 6 bases clipped from V and 3 bases from J, the junction kept 8 bases outside the gene matches.

This chain joins TRBV30 and TRBJ2-3, with 8 nucleotides matching TRBD1. Unmatched junction bases numbered 5, after V lost 4 bases and J lost 2 bases. Germline CDR1 and CDR2: GTSNPN and SVGIG (reference sequence). The CDR3 spans 14 residues. The CDR3 DNA sequence: TGTGCCTGGAACAAGGACAGGGACACAGATACGCAGTATTTT. Its translation: CAWNKDRDTDTQYF. Supplemented by reference TRBV30 and TRBJ2-3, the full variable domain reads SQTIHQWPATLVQPVGSPLSLECTVEGTSNPNLYWYRQAAGRGLQLLFYSVGIGQISSEVPQNLSASRPQDRQFILSSKKLLLSDSGFYLCAWNKDRDTDTQYFGPGTRLTVL.

The chain couples TRBV11-2 to TRBJ2-5; no clear D gene. CDR1 is SGHAT, CDR2 FQNNGV, per germline. Trimming left V 1 base short and J 5 bases short, with 14 bases between. The CDR3 consists of 15 residues. CDR3 region: CASSLVALASETQYF. CDR3 nucleotides: TGTGCCAGCAGCTTAGTTGCATTAGCTTCGGAGACCCAGTACTTC.

The V gene is TRBV10-3, the J gene TRBJ2-3; 8 nucleotides match TRBD1. Germline V gene sequence: CDR1 ENHRY, CDR2 SYGVKD. This CDR3 comprises 17 residues. V lost 0 bases and J lost 2; bases outside the gene matches: 7. The CDR3 DNA reads as TGTGCCATCAGTGAGTCGGGTTCAGGGGGCCTCACAGATACGCAGTATTTT. Translating gives CAISESGSGGLTDTQYF.